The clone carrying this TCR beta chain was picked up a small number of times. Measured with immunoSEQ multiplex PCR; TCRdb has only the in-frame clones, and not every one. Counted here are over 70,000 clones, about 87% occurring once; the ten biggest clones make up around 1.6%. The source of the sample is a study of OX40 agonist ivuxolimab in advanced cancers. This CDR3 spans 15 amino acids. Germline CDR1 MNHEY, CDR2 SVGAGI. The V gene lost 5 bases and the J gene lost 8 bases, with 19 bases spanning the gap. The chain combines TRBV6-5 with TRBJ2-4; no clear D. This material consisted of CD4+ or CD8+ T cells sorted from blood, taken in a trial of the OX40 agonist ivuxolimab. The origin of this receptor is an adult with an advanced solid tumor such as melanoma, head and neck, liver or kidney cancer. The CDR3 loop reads CASSQMASVKDIQYF. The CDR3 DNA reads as TGTGCCAGCAGTCAGATGGCGTCGGTAAAGGACATTCAGTACTTC.